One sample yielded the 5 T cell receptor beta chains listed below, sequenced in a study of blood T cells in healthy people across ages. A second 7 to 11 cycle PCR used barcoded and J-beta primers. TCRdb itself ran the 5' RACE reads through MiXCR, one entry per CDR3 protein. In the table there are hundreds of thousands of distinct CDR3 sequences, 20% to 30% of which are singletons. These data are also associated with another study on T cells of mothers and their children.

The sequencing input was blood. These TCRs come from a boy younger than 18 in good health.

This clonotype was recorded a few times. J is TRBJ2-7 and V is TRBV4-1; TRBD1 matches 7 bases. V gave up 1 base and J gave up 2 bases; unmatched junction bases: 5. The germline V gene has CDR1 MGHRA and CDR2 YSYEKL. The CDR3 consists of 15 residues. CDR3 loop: CASSQGDRDTYEQYF. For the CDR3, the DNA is TGCGCCAGCAGCCAAGGCGACAGGGACACCTACGAGCAGTACTTC.

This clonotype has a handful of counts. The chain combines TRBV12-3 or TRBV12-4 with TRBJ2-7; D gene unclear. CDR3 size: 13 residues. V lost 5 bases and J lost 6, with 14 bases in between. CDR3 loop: CASSRSMGSEQYF. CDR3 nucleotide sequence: TGTGCCAGCAGTAGGTCGATGGGTAGCGAGCAGTACTTC.

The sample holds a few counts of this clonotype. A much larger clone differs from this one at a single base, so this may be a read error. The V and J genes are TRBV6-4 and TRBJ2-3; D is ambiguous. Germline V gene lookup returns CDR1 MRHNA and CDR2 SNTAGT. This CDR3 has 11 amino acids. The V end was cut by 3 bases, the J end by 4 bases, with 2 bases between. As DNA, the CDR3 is TGTGCCAGCAGTGAACCAGATACGCAGTATTTT. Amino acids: CASSEPDTQYF.

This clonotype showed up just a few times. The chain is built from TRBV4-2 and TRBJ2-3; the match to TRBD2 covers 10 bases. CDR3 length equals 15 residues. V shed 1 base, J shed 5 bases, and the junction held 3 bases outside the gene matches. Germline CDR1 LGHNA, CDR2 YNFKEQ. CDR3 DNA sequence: TGTGCCAGCAGCCAAGCTAGCGGGAGTGGAGATACGCAGTATTTT. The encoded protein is CASSQASGSGDTQYF.

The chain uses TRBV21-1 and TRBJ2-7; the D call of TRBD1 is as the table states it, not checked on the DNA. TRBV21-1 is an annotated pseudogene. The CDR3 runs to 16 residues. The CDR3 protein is CASSKANDRVRDEQYF. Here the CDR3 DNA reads TGTGCCAGCAGCAAAGCAAACGACAGGGTCAGGGACGAGCAGTACTTC.